What follows are 8 T cell receptor beta chains derived from one specimen sequenced in a study of spatial heterogeneity in lung cancer. Time point here: sample taken at primary tumor resection. The sequenced material consisted of unsorted whole RNA from tumor, nontumor lung or frozen PBMC. TCRdb reanalysed the 5' RACE reads using MiXCR and keeps one entry per CDR3 protein. The data contain about 95,000 distinct CDR3 sequences, over 8.5% of them seen just once; the ten biggest clones take up 6.9%. This specimen was PBMCs, taken at surgery. All receptors come from a male donor with early-stage non-small cell lung cancer.

The table lists this clonotype with many counts. The chain is built from TRBV7-2 and TRBJ1-1; D gene unclear. The CDR3 runs to 13 residues. Trimming shortened V by 3 bases and J by 5 bases, and 10 bases separated the two germline ends. In germline, CDR1 is SGHTA, CDR2 FQGNSA. CDR3 coding DNA: TGTGCCAGCAGCTTCGGGCCCCTAACTGAAGCTTTCTTT. This codes for CASSFGPLTEAFF.

The gene calls are TRBV18 and TRBJ1-2; 7 bases map to TRBD1. The CDR3 covers 14 residues. Germline CDR1 KGHSH, CDR2 LQKENI. V gave up 3 bases and J gave up 4 bases; unmatched junction bases: 5. CDR3 region: CASSPGQSPYGYTF. The CDR3 DNA reads TGTGCCAGCTCACCGGGACAGTCCCCCTATGGCTACACCTTC. The full variable domain, in which reference TRBV18 and TRBJ1-2 provide the parts outside the CDR3, is NAGVMQNPRHLVRRRGQEARLRCSPMKGHSHVYWYRQLPEEGLKFMVYLQKENIIDESGMPKERFSAEFPKEGPSILRIQQVVRGDSAAYFCASSPGQSPYGYTFGSGTRLTVV.

This clonotype showed up many times. The genes are TRBV19 and TRBJ1-5; D gene ambiguous. Germline CDR1 LNHDA, CDR2 SQIVND (reference sequence). Trimming removed 5 bases from V and 2 bases from J, with 10 bases in between. This CDR3 is 14 amino acids long. CDR3 in amino acids: CASSAGWGNQPQHF. CDR3 bases: TGTGCCAGTAGTGCCGGCTGGGGCAATCAGCCCCAGCATTTT.

This clonotype was seen at least ten times. The genes are TRBV7-9 and TRBJ2-3; 9 bases agree with TRBD2. Germline lookup yields CDR1 SEHNR and CDR2 FQNEAQ (reference sequence). This CDR3 spans 15 amino acids. V lost 1 base to trimming and J lost 1 base; unmatched junction nucleotides: 0. The CDR3 region is CASSLGLAGTDTQYF. DNA for the CDR3: TGTGCCAGCAGCTTAGGACTAGCGGGCACAGATACGCAGTATTTT.

This clonotype was seen at least ten times. This rearrangement joins TRBV6-1 to TRBJ1-1; 8 bases are shared with TRBD1. Germline CDR1 and CDR2: MNHNS and SASEGT. The junction had 8 bases not matched to a gene; V was cut back by 4 bases and J by 4 bases. CDR3 length: 15 residues. The CDR3 spells CASSGVTGGFTEAFF. CDR3 in DNA: TGTGCCAGCAGTGGGGTAACAGGGGGTTTCACTGAAGCTTTCTTT.

This clonotype turned up a few times. The chain links TRBV20-1 to TRBJ2-2, with D tentatively TRBD1 (5 bases). The CDR3 covers 15 residues. Germline V lookup: CDR1 DFQATT, CDR2 SNEGSKA (reference sequence). Between the trimmed V and J ends, which lost 0 bases and 4 bases, there was a span of 12 bases. The CDR3 DNA is TGCAGTGCTAGAGATCGAAGGGGCGGCACCGGGGAGCTGTTTTTT. Translating it yields CSARDRRGGTGELFF.

The table lists this clonotype with a few counts. V usage is TRBV2 and J usage is TRBJ2-7, with no clear D. Trimming took 4 bases from V and 6 from J, leaving 13 bases between them. Germline loops: CDR1 SNHLY, CDR2 FYNNEI. This CDR3 region has 13 residues. The CDR3 bases are TGTGCCAGCAGTGGAGATAAACATGGCGAGCAGTACTTC. Protein sequence: CASSGDKHGEQYF.

Of note for this clonotype: This may come from a read error, since a much larger clone is one base off. This chain links TRBV2 with TRBJ2-7, with 10 bases aligning to TRBD2. There are 15 residues in the CDR3. Trimming took 8 bases from V and 6 from J; bases not matched to a gene: 13. Per germline, CDR1 SNHLY and CDR2 FYNNEI. CDR3 DNA: TGTGCCAGCTGTGGTCGAGCGGGGGGGCCAGGCGAGCAGTACTTC. Translated: CASCGRAGGPGEQYF.